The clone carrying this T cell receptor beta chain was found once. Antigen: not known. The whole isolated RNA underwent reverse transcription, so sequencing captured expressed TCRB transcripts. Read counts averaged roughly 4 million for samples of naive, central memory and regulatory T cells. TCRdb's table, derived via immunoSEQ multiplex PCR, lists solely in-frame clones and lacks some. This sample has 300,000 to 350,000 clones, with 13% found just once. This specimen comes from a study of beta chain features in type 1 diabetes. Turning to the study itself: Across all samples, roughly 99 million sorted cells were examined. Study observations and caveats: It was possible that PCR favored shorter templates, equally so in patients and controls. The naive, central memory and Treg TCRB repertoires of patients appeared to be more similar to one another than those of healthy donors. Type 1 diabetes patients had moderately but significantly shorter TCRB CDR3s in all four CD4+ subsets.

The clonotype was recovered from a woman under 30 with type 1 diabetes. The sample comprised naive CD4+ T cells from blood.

This CDR3 reads CASSPREGEKLFF. In DNA form, the CDR3 reads TGTGCCAGCTCACCCAGGGAAGGGGAAAAACTGTTTTTT. The chain is built from TRBV18 and TRBJ1-4, with a possible D match to TRBD1 (5 bases). CDR3 length equals 13 residues. V was shortened by 3 bases and J by 8 bases, with 10 bases between the two germline ends. Germline V gives CDR1 KGHSH, CDR2 LQKENI.